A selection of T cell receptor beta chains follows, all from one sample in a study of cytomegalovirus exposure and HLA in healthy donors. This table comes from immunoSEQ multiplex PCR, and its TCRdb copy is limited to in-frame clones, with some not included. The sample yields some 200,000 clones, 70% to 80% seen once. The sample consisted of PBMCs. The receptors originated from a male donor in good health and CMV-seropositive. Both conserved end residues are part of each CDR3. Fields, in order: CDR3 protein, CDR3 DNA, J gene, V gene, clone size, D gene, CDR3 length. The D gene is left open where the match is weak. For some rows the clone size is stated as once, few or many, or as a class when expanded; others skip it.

CDR3aa: CASSPSLAGSSYEQYF
CDR3nt: TGCGCCAGCAGCCCCTCCTTAGCGGGATCCTCCTACGAGCAGTACTTC
j_gene: TRBJ2-7
v_gene: TRBV5-1
abundance: -
d_gene: TRBD2
len: 16

CDR3aa: CASSLGQATNYGYTF
CDR3nt: TGTGCCAGCAGTTTAGGACAGGCTACTAACTATGGCTACACCTTC
j_gene: TRBJ1-2
v_gene: TRBV6-5
abundance: -
d_gene: TRBD1
len: 15

CDR3aa: CASSERQGTDTQYF
CDR3nt: TGTGCCAGCAGCGAACGACAGGGAACAGATACGCAGTATTTT
j_gene: TRBJ2-3
v_gene: TRBV9
abundance: -
d_gene: TRBD1
len: 14

CDR3aa: CASSVVNNEQFF
CDR3nt: TGTGCCAGCAGCGTAGTTAACAATGAGCAGTTCTTC
j_gene: TRBJ2-1
v_gene: TRBV9
abundance: once
d_gene: -
len: 12

CDR3aa: CASSPEGATEAFF
CDR3nt: TGTGCCAGCAGCCCAGAGGGGGCGACTGAAGCTTTCTTT
j_gene: TRBJ1-1
v_gene: TRBV7-3
abundance: -
d_gene: TRBD1
len: 13

CDR3aa: CASSPPYGGYTF
CDR3nt: TGTGCCAGCTCACCACCGTACGGTGGCTACACCTTC
j_gene: TRBJ1-2
v_gene: TRBV18
abundance: -
d_gene: -
len: 12

CDR3aa: CASSVGDYPASNEQFF
CDR3nt: TGTGCCAGCAGCGTGGGGGACTACCCGGCTTCCAATGAGCAGTTCTTC
j_gene: TRBJ2-1
v_gene: TRBV9
abundance: -
d_gene: TRBD2
len: 16

CDR3aa: CAIRLRGDTEAFF
CDR3nt: TGTGCCATCAGACTCAGGGGGGACACTGAAGCTTTCTTT
j_gene: TRBJ1-1
v_gene: TRBV10-3
abundance: -
d_gene: TRBD1
len: 13

CDR3aa: CASSRPWGAPICYEQYF
CDR3nt: TGTGCCAGCAGCCGCCCGTGGGGCGCCCCCATCTGTTACGAGCAGTACTTC
j_gene: TRBJ2-7
v_gene: TRBV13
abundance: -
d_gene: -
len: 17

CDR3aa: CASSTFGIPTNYGYTF
CDR3nt: TGTGCCAGCAGCACCTTCGGGATCCCTACGAACTATGGCTACACCTTC
j_gene: TRBJ1-2
v_gene: TRBV7-3
abundance: -
d_gene: -
len: 16

CDR3aa: CAWRWRAERNSPLHF
CDR3nt: TGTGCCTGGAGGTGGAGGGCCGAGAGAAATTCACCCCTCCACTTT
j_gene: TRBJ1-6
v_gene: TRBV30
abundance: -
d_gene: -
len: 15

CDR3aa: CAGSERVRGGNYEQYF
CDR3nt: TGTGCCGGCAGTGAAAGAGTGAGGGGAGGGAACTACGAGCAGTACTTC
j_gene: TRBJ2-7
v_gene: TRBV6-1
abundance: -
d_gene: TRBD2
len: 16

CDR3aa: CASSQESSYEQYF
CDR3nt: TGTGCCAGCAGCCAAGAATCCTCCTACGAGCAGTACTTC
j_gene: TRBJ2-7
v_gene: TRBV4-2
abundance: few
d_gene: -
len: 13

CDR3aa: CASSLRLAGIYNEQFF
CDR3nt: TGTGCCAGTAGTCTGCGACTAGCGGGGATATACAATGAGCAGTTCTTC
j_gene: TRBJ2-1
v_gene: TRBV19
abundance: once
d_gene: TRBD2
len: 16

CDR3aa: CASSTPGGGTEAFF
CDR3nt: TGTGCCAGCAGCACCCCCGGGGGTGGCACTGAAGCTTTCTTT
j_gene: TRBJ1-1
v_gene: TRBV7-2
abundance: -
d_gene: -
len: 14

CDR3aa: CAISELSENTEAFF
CDR3nt: TGTGCCATCAGTGAGTTATCAGAGAACACTGAAGCTTTCTTT
j_gene: TRBJ1-1
v_gene: TRBV10-3
abundance: -
d_gene: -
len: 14

CDR3aa: CAINMQGTGQYF
CDR3nt: TGTGCCATCAACATGCAGGGGACAGGGCAGTACTTC
j_gene: TRBJ2-7
v_gene: TRBV10-3
abundance: -
d_gene: TRBD1
len: 12